The sequence of this T cell receptor beta chain was determined in a study of T cells in Graves' hyperthyroidism and ophthalmopathy. Looking at the study overall: The authors collected peripheral blood at initial diagnosis, before any treatment.

The germline V gene encodes CDR1 SEHNR and CDR2 FQNEAQ (reference sequence). The CDR3 contains 15 residues. V gave up 5 bases and J gave up 6 bases; unmatched junction bases: 12. In patients aged 18 to 65, hyperthyroidism was newly diagnosed, with duration under 2 months. The PBMCs were sourced from fresh peripheral blood (about 9.6 ml). The source material, RNA transcripts, was used to amplify TCR beta CDR3 regions. TCR CDR3 underwent first-round RT-PCR with the HTBI primer set. TCRdb analysed the multiplex PCR reads with MiXCR anew, one entry per CDR3 protein. The data contain about 96,000 distinct CDR3 sequences, about half of them singletons.

The clonotype comes from a woman in her thirties or forties with Graves' hyperthyroidism. The chain has TRBV7-9 and TRBJ1-2; 7 bases map to TRBD1. The material sequenced was blood. The CDR3 loop reads CASSPTRDSYNGYTF. The CDR3 coding sequence is TGTGCCAGCAGCCCTACCCGGGACAGCTATAATGGCTACACCTTC. The whole variable domain, filled in from reference TRBV7-9 and TRBJ1-2, reads DTGVSQNPRHKITKRGQNVTFRCDPISEHNRLYWYRQTLGQGPEFLTYFQNEAQLEKSRLLSDRFSAERPKGSFSTLEIQRTEQGDSAMYLCASSPTRDSYNGYTFGSGTRLTVV.